The clone carrying this T cell receptor beta chain was observed a few times. Antigen specificity is unknown. The data are from a study of beta chain features in type 1 diabetes. Points from the study as a whole: Type 1 diabetes patients had TCRB CDR3s that were shorter (moderately but significantly so) in all four CD4+ subsets.

As every portion of the isolated RNA was reverse transcribed, the sequencing read expressed TCRB transcripts. The method was immunoSEQ multiplex PCR; TCRdb's version includes in-frame clones alone and lacks a portion of them. This sample yields nearly 700,000 clones, of which 13% are seen a single time; about 0.02% belongs to the top ten. With 6 bases clipped from V and 1 base from J, the junction kept 5 bases outside the gene matches. There are 14 residues in the CDR3. Germline-derived CDR1 and CDR2 are PRHDT and FYEKMQ (reference sequence). The sequenced sample consisted of naive CD4+ T cells from blood. The J gene is TRBJ2-7, the V gene TRBV13; 8 nucleotides align to TRBD1. This TCR came from a man aged 18 to 35 with type 1 diabetes. The CDR3 region has the DNA TGTGCCAGCAGTTTCCGGGACAGGTCCTACGAGCAGTACTTC. It encodes CASSFRDRSYEQYF.